This T cell receptor (beta chain) was documented in a study of graft-versus-host responses after intestinal transplantation. Overall study context: Isolated intestinal, liver-intestinal, or multivisceral transplants had been given to the recipients. Each patient got anti-thymocyte globulin induction, then tacrolimus and steroids for around three years. Findings and caveats of the study: The recipient marrow held GvH clones, and some of them showed up first in ileum or blood. Peak GvH clone levels in circulation were associated with early post-transplant HvG declines.

Clones were sequenced by immunoSEQ multiplex PCR, and TCRdb holds only the in-frame ones, with some missing. The table has more than 65,000 clones, 91% seen once. For this clone: Antigen: not known.

V was clipped by 0 bases and J by 3 bases, with 6 bases between them. The germline gives CDR1 SGHDT, CDR2 YYEEEE. CDR3 length: 13 amino acids. This chain uses TRBV5-6 with TRBJ1-2; D unresolved. Sample: unstimulated CD8+ T cells sorted from spleen or lymph node cells, taken before transplant. The sequence derives from a human donor who was the organ donor for an intestinal transplant. CDR3 region: CASSLGRDYGYTF. The CDR3 bases are TGTGCCAGCAGCTTGGGGAGGGACTATGGCTACACCTTC.